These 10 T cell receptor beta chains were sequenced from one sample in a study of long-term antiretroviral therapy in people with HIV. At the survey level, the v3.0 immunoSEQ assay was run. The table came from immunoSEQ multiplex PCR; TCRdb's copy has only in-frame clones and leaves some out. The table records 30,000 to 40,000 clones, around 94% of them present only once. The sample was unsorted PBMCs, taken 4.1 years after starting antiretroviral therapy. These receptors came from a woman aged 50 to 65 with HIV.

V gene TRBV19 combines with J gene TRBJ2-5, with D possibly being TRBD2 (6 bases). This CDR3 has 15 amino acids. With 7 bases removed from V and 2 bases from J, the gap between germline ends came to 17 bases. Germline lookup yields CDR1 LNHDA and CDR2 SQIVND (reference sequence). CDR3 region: CASTIAAGPQETQYF. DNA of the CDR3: TGTGCCAGTACCATAGCGGCGGGGCCGCAAGAGACCCAGTACTTC.

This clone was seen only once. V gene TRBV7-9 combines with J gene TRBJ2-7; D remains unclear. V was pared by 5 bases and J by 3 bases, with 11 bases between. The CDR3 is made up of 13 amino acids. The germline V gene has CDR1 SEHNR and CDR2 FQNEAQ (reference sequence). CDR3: CASSPYQDYEQYF. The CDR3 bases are TGTGCCAGCAGCCCTTACCAGGACTACGAGCAGTACTTC.

CDR3 bases: TGTGCCATCCCCACGCATAATAGCGGGGGGCCACGTGGCGGGGAGCTGTTTTTT. The encoded protein is CAIPTHNSGGPRGGELFF. The V call is TRBV7-9, the J call TRBJ2-2; 10 nucleotides agree with TRBD2. J gave up 7 bases and V 10 bases, and 21 bases lay outside the gene matches. Germline CDR1 reads SEHNR; CDR2 reads FQNEAQ (reference sequence). This CDR3 is built from 18 residues.

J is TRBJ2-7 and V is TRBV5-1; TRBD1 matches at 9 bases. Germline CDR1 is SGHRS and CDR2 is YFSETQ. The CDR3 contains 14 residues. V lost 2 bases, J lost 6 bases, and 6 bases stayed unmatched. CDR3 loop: CASSLQGAGAEQYF. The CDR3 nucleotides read TGCGCCAGCAGCTTACAGGGGGCAGGGGCCGAGCAGTACTTC.

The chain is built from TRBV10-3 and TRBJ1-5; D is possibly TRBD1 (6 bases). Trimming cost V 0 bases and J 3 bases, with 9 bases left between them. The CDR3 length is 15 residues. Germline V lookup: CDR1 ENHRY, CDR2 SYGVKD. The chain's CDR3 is CAISESGQINQPQHF. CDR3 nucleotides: TGTGCCATCAGTGAGTCCGGACAGATCAATCAGCCCCAGCATTTT.

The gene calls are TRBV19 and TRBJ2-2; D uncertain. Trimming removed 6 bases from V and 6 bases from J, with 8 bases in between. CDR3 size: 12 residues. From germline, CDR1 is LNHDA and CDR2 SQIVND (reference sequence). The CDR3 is CASSVRAGELFF. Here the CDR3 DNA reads TGTGCCAGTAGCGTCCGGGCCGGGGAGCTGTTTTTT.

Here the CDR3 reads CASSNQGGLNIQYF. The CDR3 DNA reads as TGTGCCAGTAGTAACCAGGGGGGCCTAAACATTCAGTACTTC. The gene calls are TRBV19 and TRBJ2-4; possible D gene TRBD1, 7 bases. V was trimmed by 4 bases and J by 6 bases, leaving 13 bases between them. There are 14 residues in the CDR3. From germline, CDR1 is LNHDA and CDR2 SQIVND (reference sequence).

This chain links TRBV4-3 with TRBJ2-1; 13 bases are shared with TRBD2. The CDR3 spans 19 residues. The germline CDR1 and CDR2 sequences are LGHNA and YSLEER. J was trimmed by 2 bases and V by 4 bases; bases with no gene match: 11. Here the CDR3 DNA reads TGCGCCAGCAGCCCAACTAGCGGGGGGGCGATCTCGGCCTACAATGAGCAGTTCTTC. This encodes CASSPTSGGAISAYNEQFF.

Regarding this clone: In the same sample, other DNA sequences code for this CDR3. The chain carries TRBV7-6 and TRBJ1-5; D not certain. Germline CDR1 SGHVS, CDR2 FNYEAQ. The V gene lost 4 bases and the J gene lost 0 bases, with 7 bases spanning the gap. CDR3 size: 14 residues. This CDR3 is CASSSRGSNQPQHF. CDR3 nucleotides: TGTGCCAGCAGCTCCCGTGGTAGCAATCAGCCCCAGCATTTT.

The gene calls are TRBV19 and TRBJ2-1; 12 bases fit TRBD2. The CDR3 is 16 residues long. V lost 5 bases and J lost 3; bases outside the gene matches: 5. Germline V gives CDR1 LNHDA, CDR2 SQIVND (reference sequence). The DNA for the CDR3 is TGTGCCAGTAGTCCGAGACTAGCGGGGGTCTACAATGAGCAGTTCTTC. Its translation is CASSPRLAGVYNEQFF.